The 18 T cell receptor beta chains listed next were all sequenced from one sample in a study of yellow fever vaccine responses in identical twins. TCRdb processed the RT-PCR reads anew with MiXCR; each CDR3 protein has one entry. The table records about 300 distinct CDR3 sequences, about 61% of them present only once. Sample: T cells from blood (PBMCs), unsorted or a sorted subset (not recorded which), taken before or after yellow fever vaccination (not recorded which). The receptors here all came from a female donor who received the yellow fever vaccine.

The chain uses TRBV3-1 and TRBJ2-7; D may be TRBD2 (5 bases). Trimming left V 3 bases short and J 5 bases short, with 5 bases between. This CDR3 comprises 11 residues. Germline V gives CDR1 LGHDT, CDR2 YNNKEL (reference sequence). The CDR3 sequence: CASSQRDEQYF. The CDR3 DNA is TGTGCCAGCAGCCAGCGGGACGAGCAGTACTTC.

V gene TRBV23-1 combines with J gene TRBJ1-1; weak D call: TRBD1 (5 bases). TRBV23-1 is known as an ORF, though its function is uncertain. The ends were cut back, 1 base at V and 2 bases at J, with 8 bases in the middle. CDR3 length: 14 amino acids. For the CDR3, the DNA is TGCGCCAGCAGTCAATTTGGGGGTAACACTGAAGCTTTCTTT. It is translated as CASSQFGGNTEAFF.

This clonotype was seen once. The chain uses TRBV11-1 and TRBJ2-3, with TRBD1 identical over 8 bases. Germline assignment: CDR1 SGHAT and CDR2 FQDESV (reference sequence). The ends lost 1 base at V and 1 base at J; junction bases unmatched: 10. The CDR3 spans 18 residues. The CDR3 sequence: CASSLVSLGTGRTDTQYF. The DNA of the CDR3 is TGTGCCAGCAGCTTAGTCTCTCTCGGGACAGGCCGCACAGATACGCAGTATTTT.

The V and J genes are TRBV5-1 and TRBJ2-5; TRBD1 matches 8 bases. With V trimmed by 2 bases and J by 5 bases, 11 bases remained unmatched. Per germline, CDR1 SGHRS and CDR2 YFSETQ. The CDR3 covers 16 residues. The DNA of the CDR3 is TGCGCCAGCAGCTTAGGGACAGGACAGGTCCGCGAGACCCAGTACTTC. It specifies CASSLGTGQVRETQYF.

CDR3 nucleotides: TGCGCCAGCAGCCAAGAGTGGATTGGGGCCAGCTCCCAAGAGACCCAGTACTTC. Encoded protein: CASSQEWIGASSQETQYF. The gene calls are TRBV4-3 and TRBJ2-5; perhaps TRBD1 as D (5 bases). Trimming cost V 0 bases and J 1 base, with 18 bases left between them. The CDR3 runs 18 residues. Germline CDR1 LGHNA, CDR2 YSLEER.

This clonotype has just one count. J is TRBJ1-2 and V is TRBV11-1; a possible D gene is TRBD1 (5 bases). V was clipped by 6 bases and J by 5 bases, with 16 bases between them. Germline CDR1 reads SGHAT; CDR2 reads FQDESV (reference sequence). The CDR3 is made up of 14 amino acids. The CDR3 here is CASRPPTVSYGYTF. The CDR3 coding sequence is TGTGCCAGCAGACCTCCGACAGTGAGTTATGGCTACACCTTC.

V gene TRBV10-1 combines with J gene TRBJ2-1, with D maybe TRBD2 (6 bases). Per the germline V gene, CDR1 is WNHNN and CDR2 is SYGVQD (reference sequence). The CDR3 covers 12 residues. Trimming shortened V by 6 bases and J by 7 bases, and 10 bases separated the two germline ends. The CDR3 DNA reads as TGCGCCAGCAGCCACCTAGCGAATGAGCAGTTCTTC. Its protein product is CASSHLANEQFF.

This clonotype has only a few counts. The chain couples TRBV23-1 to TRBJ1-5; unclear D gene. TRBV23-1 is an ORF for which the function is uncertain. Trimming shortened V by 3 bases and J by 7 bases, and 25 bases separated the two germline ends. The CDR3 totals 18 residues. The CDR3 DNA reads as TGCGCCAGCAGTCATCCACCGCGGAGTCAGGACCCCGTCCAGCCCCAGCATTTT. It specifies CASSHPPRSQDPVQPQHF.

This clonotype was observed a few times. CDR3: CASSQVAGTSYGYTF. In nucleotides, the CDR3 is TGCGCCAGCAGCCAAGTGGCAGGGACCAGCTATGGCTACACCTTC. This sequence joins TRBV4-1 and TRBJ1-2; D perhaps matches TRBD1 (5 bases). The length of the CDR3 is 15 residues. Trimming took off 1 base at V and 4 bases at J, with 13 bases between the two ends. The germline gives CDR1 MGHRA, CDR2 YSYEKL.

V usage is TRBV23-1 and J usage is TRBJ1-1; D is unresolved. TRBV23-1 counts as an open reading frame of uncertain function. With 2 bases removed from V and 0 bases from J, the gap between germline ends came to 4 bases. CDR3 size: 13 residues. The CDR3 DNA reads TGCGCCAGCAGTCAAAACCTGAACACTGAAGCTTTCTTT. Its protein product is CASSQNLNTEAFF.

The chain is built from TRBV10-1 and TRBJ1-6; D is ambiguous. Germline CDR1 WNHNN, CDR2 SYGVQD (reference sequence). This CDR3 has 10 residues. The ends were cut back, 5 bases at V and 14 bases at J, with 7 bases in the middle. DNA for the CDR3: TGCGCCAGCAGTAAGGCATCCCTCCACTTT. Its protein is CASSKASLHF.

CDR3 sequence: CASSLKVQGTDTQYF. CDR3 bases: TGTGCCAGCAGCTTAAAGGTTCAGGGGACAGATACGCAGTATTTT. The chain carries TRBV7-9 and TRBJ2-3; TRBD1 might be the D (6 bases). Germline loops: CDR1 SEHNR, CDR2 FQNEAQ (reference sequence). V lost 2 bases and J lost 3, with 12 bases in between. This CDR3 is 15 amino acids long.

The rearrangement uses TRBV24-1 and TRBJ2-3; the match to TRBD1 covers 9 bases. In germline, CDR1 is KGHDR, CDR2 SFDVKD. V lost 4 bases, J lost 6 bases, and 7 bases stayed unmatched. The CDR3 length is 15 residues. CDR3 in amino acids: CATSDGDREVDTQYF. CDR3 nucleotides: TGTGCCACCAGTGACGGGGACAGGGAGGTTGATACGCAGTATTTT.

There are a few counts of this clonotype. The chain links TRBV6-5 to TRBJ1-6; a possible D gene is TRBD1 (5 bases). This CDR3 is built from 16 residues. From germline, CDR1 is MNHEY and CDR2 SVGAGI. V was clipped by 1 base and J by 7 bases, with 14 bases between them. The CDR3 coding sequence is TGTGCCAGCAGTTACTTCCCTAGGGGAACAAATTCACCCCTCCACTTT. It encodes CASSYFPRGTNSPLHF.

In its sample, this clonotype was seen once. The J gene is TRBJ2-1, the V gene TRBV11-3; 9 bases are shared with TRBD1. The CDR3 runs to 15 residues. Germline loops: CDR1 SGHNT, CDR2 YENEEA. Unmatched junction bases numbered 4, after V lost 1 base and J lost 6 bases. CDR3 region: CASSLANRGLNEQFF. CDR3 DNA: TGTGCCAGCAGCTTAGCCAACAGGGGGCTCAATGAGCAGTTCTTC.

This chain links TRBV11-1 with TRBJ2-1, with 9 bases aligning to TRBD2. With V trimmed by 4 bases and J by 4 bases, 14 bases remained unmatched. The CDR3 sequence is 18 residues long. Germline V lookup: CDR1 SGHAT, CDR2 FQDESV (reference sequence). The CDR3 is CASSSNSPGLASYNEQFF. The DNA for the CDR3 is TGTGCCAGCAGCTCAAATTCTCCGGGACTAGCCTCATACAATGAGCAGTTCTTC.

This clonotype showed up just once. The chain carries TRBV20-1 and TRBJ2-3; D is possibly TRBD1 (5 bases). Germline CDR1 is DFQATT and CDR2 is SNEGSKA (reference sequence). The CDR3 runs to 17 residues. V was pared by 1 base and J by 2 bases, with 19 bases between. The CDR3 reads CSARGTQGTYTTDTQYF. DNA of the CDR3: TGCAGTGCTAGAGGCACCCAGGGAACCTATACCACAGATACGCAGTATTTT.

This chain links TRBV23-1 with TRBJ1-1; 9 bases line up with TRBD1. TRBV23-1 counts as an open reading frame of uncertain function. Unmatched junction bases numbered 9, after V lost 6 bases and J lost 4 bases. The length of the CDR3 is 15 residues. The CDR3 nucleotides read TGCGCCAGCAGAAGAACAGGGGGCTTCTGCACTGAAGCTTTCTTT. Translation: CASRRTGGFCTEAFF.